Following are 18 T cell receptor beta chains from one sample sequenced in a study of T cells in Graves' hyperthyroidism and ophthalmopathy. There were TCR beta CDR3 regions amplified from RNA transcripts. Researchers ran a first-round RT-PCR on the TCR CDR3 using the HTBI primer set. In TCRdb, the multiplex PCR reads were re-called with MiXCR into one record per CDR3 protein. The table lists 660,000 or so distinct CDR3 sequences, 45% of them singletons. Material for sequencing was peripheral blood or thyroid tissue (not recorded which). The receptor source for this set is an adult man with Graves' disease, either hyperthyroidism or ophthalmopathy (not recorded which).

The chain combines TRBV20-1 with TRBJ2-5; weak D call: TRBD1 (5 bases). CDR3 length: 10 amino acids. The V and J ends lost 5 bases and 9 bases respectively, with 10 bases between them. Germline lookup yields CDR1 DFQATT and CDR2 SNEGSKA (reference sequence). This CDR3 reads CSAPGQAQYF. The CDR3 nucleotides read TGCAGTGCTCCAGGGCAGGCCCAGTACTTC.

This clonotype was seen a single time. The rearrangement joins TRBV19 to TRBJ1-5; D call uncertain. This CDR3 has 11 amino acids. The germline CDR1 and CDR2 sequences are LNHDA and SQIVND (reference sequence). Trimming removed 0 bases at V and 9 bases at J, with 3 bases between. CDR3 nucleotide sequence: TGTGCCAGTAGTATAGATGGGCCCCAGCATTTT. Protein product: CASSIDGPQHF.

The chain has TRBV2 and TRBJ2-5, with 10 bases matching TRBD1. CDR1 SNHLY and CDR2 FYNNEI come from the germline V gene. The CDR3 spans 16 residues. The J segment lost 7 bases and the V segment lost 11 bases, leaving 19 bases of the junction unmatched. The CDR3 region is CAVTGTGDGFSGTQYF. Here the CDR3 DNA reads TGTGCCGTCACCGGGACAGGGGATGGCTTTTCAGGGACCCAGTACTTC.

The V gene is TRBV28, the J gene TRBJ1-2, with unresolved D. V lost 6 bases to trimming and J lost 4 bases, with 9 bases between them. In germline, CDR1 is MDHEN, CDR2 SYDVKM. The CDR3 runs 12 residues. The CDR3 bases are TGTGCCAGCAGACTGAACCTCTATGGCTACACCTTC. The encoded protein is CASRLNLYGYTF.

J is TRBJ1-4 and V is TRBV10-1, with 9 positions matching TRBD1. The CDR3 sequence is 14 residues long. The V gene's germline CDR1 is WNHNN and CDR2 SYGVQD (reference sequence). Unmatched junction bases numbered 8, after V lost 10 bases and J lost 5 bases. This CDR3 is CAIMIDRGNEKLFF. The DNA for the CDR3 is TGCGCCATCATGATCGACAGGGGGAATGAAAAACTGTTTTTT.

Comment on this clonotype: Given the absence of the conserved phenylalanine or tryptophan at the CDR3 end, a read error is likely. This rearrangement joins TRBV7-9 to TRBJ2-7; the match to TRBD1 covers 10 bases. The V gene end was trimmed by 5 bases and the J gene end by 4 bases; junction bases not matched to a gene: 11. The CDR3 sequence is 16 residues long. Per the germline V gene, CDR1 is SEHNR and CDR2 is FQNEAQ (reference sequence). The CDR3 sequence: CASSQGRDRGRYEQYL. The CDR3 coding sequence is TGTGCCAGCAGCCAAGGCAGGGACAGGGGCAGGTACGAGCAGTACCTC.

This clonotype was seen ten or more times. V usage is TRBV10-2 and J usage is TRBJ1-3, with D uncertain. Germline lookup yields CDR1 WSHSY and CDR2 SAAADI. Trimming pared 3 bases from V and 0 bases from J, leaving 6 bases between. The CDR3 is 14 residues long. CDR3: CASSDLPSGNTIYF. The CDR3 DNA reads as TGCGCCAGCAGTGATTTGCCCTCTGGAAACACCATATATTTT.

This clonotype has only one observation. The chain uses TRBV20-1 and TRBJ2-2, with TRBD1 matching over 8 bases. After removal of 5 bases from V and 1 base from J, the junction contained 3 bases not matched to a gene. The CDR3 extends over 14 amino acids. The V gene's germline CDR1 is DFQATT and CDR2 SNEGSKA (reference sequence). In DNA form, the CDR3 reads TGCAGTGCTGGGGGACAGGTGAACACCGGGGAGCTGTTTTTT. This gives the protein CSAGGQVNTGELFF.

On this clonotype: This CDR3 fails to terminate in the conserved phenylalanine or tryptophan, so it likely reflects a read error. The genes are TRBV19 and TRBJ1-5; 8 nucleotides match TRBD1. V dropped 4 bases and J dropped 5; count of bases not matched to a gene: 7. The CDR3 is 15 amino acids. CDR1 is LNHDA, CDR2 SQIVND, per germline (reference sequence). The CDR3 spells CASSRLQGEYQPQHV. CDR3 coding DNA: TGTGCCAGTAGTAGGCTACAGGGGGAATATCAGCCCCAGCATGTT.

This clonotype was detected once. This sequence joins TRBV11-1 and TRBJ1-6; tentative D call: TRBD1 (6 bases). Germline V CDR1 and CDR2: SGHAT, FQDESV (reference sequence). The CDR3 totals 16 residues. Trimming took off 3 bases at V and 7 bases at J, with 16 bases between the two ends. The CDR3 loop is CASSFLSSQGNSPLHF. CDR3 DNA: TGTGCCAGCAGCTTCTTGTCTTCACAGGGAAATTCACCCCTCCACTTT.

This clonotype turned up a few times. This chain joins TRBV7-9 and TRBJ2-2; 10 bases match TRBD2. The germline V gene has CDR1 SEHNR and CDR2 FQNEAQ (reference sequence). The CDR3 spans 14 residues. Trimming cost V 11 bases and J 1 base; bases outside gene matches: 4. The CDR3 nucleotides are TGTGCCGGGGCTAGCGGGAGGAACACCGGGGAGCTGTTTTTT. Amino acid sequence: CAGASGRNTGELFF.

This clonotype turned up a few times. The rearrangement links TRBV29-1 to TRBJ2-2; D may be TRBD1 (5 bases). This CDR3 is 12 amino acids long. Germline CDR1 reads SQVTM; CDR2 reads ANQGSEA. The V end lost 4 bases, the J end lost 6 bases, and 9 bases lay between the germline ends. This CDR3 reads CSVARAPGELFF. The CDR3 coding sequence is TGCAGCGTTGCCAGGGCCCCCGGGGAGCTGTTTTTT.

The sample holds many counts of this clonotype. This chain links TRBV24-1 with TRBJ1-4, with unresolved D. The CDR3 runs to 14 residues. Germline lookup yields CDR1 KGHDR and CDR2 SFDVKD. The germline V and J ends were trimmed by 2 bases and 0 bases, with 3 bases remaining between them. CDR3 amino acids: CATSDSSTNEKLFF. The CDR3 DNA reads as TGTGCCACCAGTGATTCGTCAACTAATGAAAAACTGTTTTTT.

On this clonotype itself: Germline and junction disagree at one end, which may indicate a read error. V gene TRBV29-1 combines with J gene TRBJ1-6; TRBD1 might be the D (5 bases). This CDR3 has 15 residues. Per germline, CDR1 SQVTM and CDR2 ANQGSEA. The chain's CDR3 is CSFEGGDLSNSPLHF. The CDR3 nucleotides are TGCAGCTTTGAGGGAGGGGATTTATCTAATTCACCCCTCCACTTT.

This clonotype was counted at least ten times. The chain links TRBV7-9 to TRBJ1-1; 7 bases are shared with TRBD1. Trimming removed 3 bases from V and 1 base from J; junction bases left unmatched: 2. CDR1 and CDR2 (germline): SEHNR, FQNEAQ (reference sequence). CDR3 length: 14 residues. The CDR3 nucleotides are TGTGCCAGCAGCTTGTGGGACAGGAACACTGAAGCTTTCTTT. Its translation is CASSLWDRNTEAFF.

Regarding this clonotype: This may arise from a read error, as a much more abundant clone is one base away. CDR3 amino acids: CATSRDLRPGGGETQNF. DNA for the CDR3: TGTGCCACCAGCAGAGATCTCCGACCAGGGGGCGGAGAGACCCAGAACTTC. This chain connects TRBV15 to TRBJ2-5; 8 bases align to TRBD1. Germline V gene data show CDR1 as LNHNV and CDR2 as YYDKDF (reference sequence). This CDR3 has 17 amino acids.

This clonotype was picked up a small number of times. The chain couples TRBV20-1 to TRBJ1-2; weak D call: TRBD1 (5 bases). V lost 2 bases to trimming and J lost 4 bases, with 11 bases between them. This CDR3 comprises 13 residues. The germline CDR1 and CDR2 sequences are DFQATT and SNEGSKA (reference sequence). The CDR3 protein is CSARPRTGYGYTF. The CDR3 DNA sequence: TGCAGTGCTAGACCCCGCACAGGCTATGGCTACACCTTC.

In this sample, this clonotype turned up many times. The chain has TRBV7-9 and TRBJ1-1; D possibly corresponds to TRBD1 (5 bases). The CDR3 has 14 amino acids. Germline V gene lookup returns CDR1 SEHNR and CDR2 FQNEAQ (reference sequence). The V gene lost 0 bases and the J gene lost 1 base, with 6 bases spanning the gap. The CDR3 is CASSLAQANTEAFF. Here the CDR3 DNA reads TGTGCCAGCAGCTTAGCACAGGCGAACACTGAAGCTTTCTTT.